This T cell receptor (beta chain) was identified during a study of beta chain features in type 1 diabetes. Naive, central memory, regulatory and stem cell-like memory cells within the CD4+ compartment were sorted using CD45RO/CCR7/CD25/CD127/CD95/CD27. Germline CDR1 and CDR2: LGHNT and FRNRAP. This CDR3 is built from 14 residues. With V trimmed by 1 base and J by 9 bases, 0 bases remained unmatched. Expressed TCRB transcripts got sequenced, as all isolated RNA was reverse transcribed. Method: immunoSEQ multiplex PCR; TCRdb's copy keeps in-frame clones and lacks some. The sample shows roughly 300,000 clones, 11% to 15% of them seen only once.

The sequencing sample was made of central memory CD4+ T cells from blood. The TCR sequence derives from a man aged 25 to 40 in good health. The chain employs TRBV12-5 and TRBJ1-6, with 10 bases aligning to TRBD1. Here the CDR3 DNA reads TGTGCTAGTGGTTTGGGGGACAGGGGTTCACCCCTCCACTTT. Protein sequence: CASGLGDRGSPLHF.